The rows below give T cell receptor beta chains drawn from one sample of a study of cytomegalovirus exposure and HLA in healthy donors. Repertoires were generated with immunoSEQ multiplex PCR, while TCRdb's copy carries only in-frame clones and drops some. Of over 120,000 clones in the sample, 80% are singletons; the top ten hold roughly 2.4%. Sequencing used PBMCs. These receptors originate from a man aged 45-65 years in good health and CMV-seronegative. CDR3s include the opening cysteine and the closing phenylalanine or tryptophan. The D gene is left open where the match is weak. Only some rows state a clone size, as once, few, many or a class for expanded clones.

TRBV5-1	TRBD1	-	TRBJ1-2	CASSLGGTGSFDGYTF	TGCGCCAGCAGCTTGGGGGGGACAGGGTCCTTCGATGGCTACACCTTC
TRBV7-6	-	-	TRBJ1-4	CASSLGVGLSNEKLFF	TGTGCCAGCAGCTTAGGGGTGGGGCTGTCTAATGAAAAACTGTTTTTT
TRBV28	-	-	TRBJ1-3	CASSLSGTPSGNTIYF	TGTGCCAGCAGTTTATCAGGAACCCCATCTGGAAACACCATATATTTT
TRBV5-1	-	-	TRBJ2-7	CASSDRSGSYEQYF	TGCGCCAGCAGCGACAGGAGCGGATCCTACGAGCAGTACTTC
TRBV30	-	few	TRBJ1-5	CAWSAWDTSNQPQHF	TGTGCCTGGAGTGCATGGGACACAAGCAATCAGCCCCAGCATTTT
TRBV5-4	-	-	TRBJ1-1	CASSLRGAEAFF	TGTGCCAGCAGCTTGCGGGGTGCCGAAGCTTTCTTT
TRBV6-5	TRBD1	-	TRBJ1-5	CASRKGQTSNQPQHF	TGTGCCAGCAGGAAGGGACAGACAAGCAATCAGCCCCAGCATTTT
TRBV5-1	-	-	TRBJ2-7	CASSLAVSSYEQYF	TGCGCCAGCAGCTTGGCTGTGAGCTCCTACGAGCAGTACTTC
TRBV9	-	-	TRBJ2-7	CASSVGGTPSYEQYF	TGTGCCAGCAGCGTAGGCGGGACTCCCAGCTACGAGCAGTACTTC
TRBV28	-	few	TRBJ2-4	CASSLSGSKNIQYF	TGTGCCAGCAGTTTATCGGGGTCCAAAAACATTCAGTACTTC
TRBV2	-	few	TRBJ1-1	CASSDSGVWTEAFF	TGTGCCAGCAGTGATTCGGGGGTGTGGACTGAAGCTTTCTTT
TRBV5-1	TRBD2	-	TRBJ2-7	CASSPGLAESLGTYEQYF	TGCGCCAGCAGCCCCGGACTAGCGGAATCCCTTGGGACCTACGAGCAGTACTTC
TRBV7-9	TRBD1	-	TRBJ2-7	CASSRDLGQSYEQYF	TGTGCCAGCAGCAGAGACCTGGGACAGAGCTACGAGCAGTACTTC
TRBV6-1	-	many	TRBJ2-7	CASRDLSGDYEQYF	TGTGCCAGCAGGGACCTATCGGGAGACTACGAGCAGTACTTC
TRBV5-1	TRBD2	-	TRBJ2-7	CASSSLASGSLYEQYF	TGCGCCAGCAGTTCCCTTGCTAGCGGGAGTTTGTACGAGCAGTACTTC
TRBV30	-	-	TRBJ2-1	CAWVGYAGSYNEQFF	TGTGCCTGGGTGGGGTACGCGGGCTCCTACAATGAGCAGTTCTTC
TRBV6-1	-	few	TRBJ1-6	CATTITGNSPLHF	TGTGCCACAACAATTACGGGAAATTCACCCCTCCACTTT
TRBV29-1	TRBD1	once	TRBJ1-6	CSALTGTAPNSPLHF	TGCAGCGCCCTAACCGGGACAGCTCCCAATTCACCCCTCCACTTT
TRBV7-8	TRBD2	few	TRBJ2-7	CASSRGRGELSYEQYF	TGTGCCAGCAGCAGAGGGCGGGGGGAACTGTCATACGAGCAGTACTTC
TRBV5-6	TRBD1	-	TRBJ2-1	CASSSRQGLYNEQFF	TGTGCCAGCAGCTCACGACAGGGGCTATACAATGAGCAGTTCTTC
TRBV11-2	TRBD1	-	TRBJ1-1	CASSLDYFRGVGTEAFF	TGTGCCAGCAGCTTAGATTACTTCAGGGGGGTAGGCACTGAAGCTTTCTTT
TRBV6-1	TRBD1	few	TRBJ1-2	CAVQGAGVGYGYTF	TGTGCCGTACAGGGGGCGGGCGTCGGGTATGGCTACACCTTC
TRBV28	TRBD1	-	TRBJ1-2	CASQTVGRGDYGYTF	TGTGCCAGCCAAACAGTGGGCAGGGGGGACTATGGCTACACCTTC
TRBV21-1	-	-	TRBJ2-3	CASSRDRGYADTQYF	TGTGCCAGCAGCAGGGACAGGGGGTATGCAGATACGCAGTATTTT
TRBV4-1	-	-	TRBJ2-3	CASSPLGSPKTDTQYF	TGCGCCAGCAGCCCTCTGGGCAGCCCAAAGACAGATACGCAGTATTTT
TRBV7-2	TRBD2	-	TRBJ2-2	CASLPPSGGYTGELFF	TGTGCCAGCCTCCCCCCTAGCGGGGGTTACACCGGGGAGCTGTTTTTT
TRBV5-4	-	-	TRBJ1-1	CASSSARTVEAFF	TGTGCCAGCAGCTCCGCCCGGACAGTCGAAGCTTTTTTT
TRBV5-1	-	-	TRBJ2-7	CASSLEVASRFTYEQYF	TGCGCCAGCAGCTTGGAAGTGGCTTCCCGATTCACCTACGAGCAGTACTTC
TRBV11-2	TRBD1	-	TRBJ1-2	CASSSSRTGKDYGYTF	TGTGCCAGCAGCTCTTCCCGGACAGGGAAGGACTATGGCTACACCTTC
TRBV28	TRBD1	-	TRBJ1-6	CASSGAGTGFTVGNSPLHF	TGTGCCAGCAGTGGGGCCGGGACAGGATTTACTGTGGGTAATTCACCCCTCCACTTT
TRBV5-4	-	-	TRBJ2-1	CASSLDRVLVRGVGEQFF	TGTGCCAGCAGCTTGGACAGGGTTTTAGTTCGGGGTGTGGGCGAGCAGTTCTTC
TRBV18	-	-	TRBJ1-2	CASSPGGSHGYTF	TGTGCCAGCTCGCCCGGCGGCTCTCATGGCTACACCTTC
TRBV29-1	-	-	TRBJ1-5	CSVVGGGNQPQHF	TGCAGCGTTGTGGGAGGGGGCAATCAGCCCCAGCATTTT
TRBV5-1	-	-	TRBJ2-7	CASSLVEDEQYF	TGCGCCAGCAGCTTGGTGGAGGACGAGCAGTACTTC
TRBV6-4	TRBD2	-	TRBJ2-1	CASSESSGGVYEQFF	TGTGCCAGCAGTGAGTCTAGCGGGGGAGTCTATGAGCAGTTCTTC